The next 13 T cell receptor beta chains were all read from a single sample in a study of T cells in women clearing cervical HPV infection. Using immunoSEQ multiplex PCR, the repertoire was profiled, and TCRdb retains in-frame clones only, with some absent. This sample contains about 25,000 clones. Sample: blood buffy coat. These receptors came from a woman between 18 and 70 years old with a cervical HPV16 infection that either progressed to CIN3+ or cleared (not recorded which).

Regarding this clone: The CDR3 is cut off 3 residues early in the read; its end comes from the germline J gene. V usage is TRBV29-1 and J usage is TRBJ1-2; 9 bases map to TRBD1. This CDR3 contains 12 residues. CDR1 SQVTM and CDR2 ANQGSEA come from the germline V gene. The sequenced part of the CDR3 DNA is TGCAGCGTACCGGGACAGGGACGAGGC. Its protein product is CSVPGQGRG. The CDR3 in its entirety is CSVPGQGRGYTF.

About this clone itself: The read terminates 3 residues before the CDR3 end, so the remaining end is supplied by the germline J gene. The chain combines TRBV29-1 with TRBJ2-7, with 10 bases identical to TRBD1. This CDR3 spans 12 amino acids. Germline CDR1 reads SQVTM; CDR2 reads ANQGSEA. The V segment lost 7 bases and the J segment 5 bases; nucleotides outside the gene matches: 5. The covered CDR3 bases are TGCAGCGCCTGGGACAGGGGCCACGAG. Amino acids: CSAWDRGHE. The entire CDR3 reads CSAWDRGHEQYF.

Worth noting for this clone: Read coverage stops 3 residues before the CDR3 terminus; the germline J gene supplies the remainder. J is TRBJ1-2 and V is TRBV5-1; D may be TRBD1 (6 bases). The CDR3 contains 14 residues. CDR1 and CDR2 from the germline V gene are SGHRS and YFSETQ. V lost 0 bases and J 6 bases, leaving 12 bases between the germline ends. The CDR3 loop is CASSLAARGDGYTF. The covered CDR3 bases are TGCGCCAGCAGCTTGGCCGCCAGGGGAGATGGC.

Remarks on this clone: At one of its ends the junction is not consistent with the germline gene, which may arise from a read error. CDR3: CARRQGWDLGHTGAFF. Partial CDR3 DNA: TGTGCCAGACGACAGGGGTGGGATCTAGGGCACACTGGA. The V call is TRBV6-2 or TRBV6-3, the J call TRBJ1-1; TRBD1 matches at 8 bases. The read gets to within 3 residues of the CDR3 end, and the germline J gene fills in the rest. CDR3 length equals 16 residues. Germline CDR1 is MNHEY and CDR2 is SVGEGT.

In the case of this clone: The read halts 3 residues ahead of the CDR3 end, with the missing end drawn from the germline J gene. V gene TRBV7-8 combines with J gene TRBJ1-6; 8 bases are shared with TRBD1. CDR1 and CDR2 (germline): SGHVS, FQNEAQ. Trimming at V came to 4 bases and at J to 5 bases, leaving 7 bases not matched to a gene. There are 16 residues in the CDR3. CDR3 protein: CASSSQGAVDNSPLHF. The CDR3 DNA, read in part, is TGTGCCAGCAGCTCGCAGGGGGCGGTCGATAATTCACCC.

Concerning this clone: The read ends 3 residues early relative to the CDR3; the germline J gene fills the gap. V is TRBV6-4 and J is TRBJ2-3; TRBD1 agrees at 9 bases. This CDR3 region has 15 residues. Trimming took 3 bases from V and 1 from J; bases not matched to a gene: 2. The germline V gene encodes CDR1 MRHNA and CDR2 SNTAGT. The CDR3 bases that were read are TGTGCCAGCAGTGAGGGACAGGGCGGCACAGATACG. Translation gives CASSEGQGGTDT. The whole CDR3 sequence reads CASSEGQGGTDTQYF.

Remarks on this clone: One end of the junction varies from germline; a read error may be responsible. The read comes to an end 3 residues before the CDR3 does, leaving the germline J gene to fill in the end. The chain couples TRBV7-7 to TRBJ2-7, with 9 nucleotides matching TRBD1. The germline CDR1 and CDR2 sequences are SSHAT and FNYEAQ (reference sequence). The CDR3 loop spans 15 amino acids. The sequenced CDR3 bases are TGTGCTAGCAGCTTCGCGACAGGGGGCTCCTACGAG. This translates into CASSFATGGSYE. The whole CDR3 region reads CASSFATGGSYEQYF.

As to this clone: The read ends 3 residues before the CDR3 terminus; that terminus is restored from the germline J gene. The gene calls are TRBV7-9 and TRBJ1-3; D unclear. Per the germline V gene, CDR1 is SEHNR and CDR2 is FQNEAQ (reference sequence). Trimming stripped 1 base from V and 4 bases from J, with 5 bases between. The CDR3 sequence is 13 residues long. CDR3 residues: CASSLEGGNTIYF. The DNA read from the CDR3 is TGTGCCAGCAGCTTAGAAGGGGGAAACACC. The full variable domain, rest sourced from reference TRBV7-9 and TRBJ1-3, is DTGVSQNPRHKITKRGQNVTFRCDPISEHNRLYWYRQTLGQGPEFLTYFQNEAQLEKSRLLSDRFSAERPKGSFSTLEIQRTEQGDSAMYLCASSLEGGNTIYFGEGSWLTVV.

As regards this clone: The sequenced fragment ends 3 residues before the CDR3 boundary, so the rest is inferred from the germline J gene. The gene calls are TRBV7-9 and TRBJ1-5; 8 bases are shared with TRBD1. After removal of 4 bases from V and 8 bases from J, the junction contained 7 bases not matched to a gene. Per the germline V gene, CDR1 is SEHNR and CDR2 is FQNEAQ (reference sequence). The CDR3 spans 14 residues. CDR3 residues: CASSSRTGSEPQHF. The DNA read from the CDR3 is TGTGCCAGCAGCTCCAGGACAGGGTCCGAGCCC.

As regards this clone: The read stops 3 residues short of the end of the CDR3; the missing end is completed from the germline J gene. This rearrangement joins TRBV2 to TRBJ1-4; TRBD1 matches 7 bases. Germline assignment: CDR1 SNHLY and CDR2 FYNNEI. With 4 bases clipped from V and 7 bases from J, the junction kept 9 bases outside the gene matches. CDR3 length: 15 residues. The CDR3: CASSGIGGSGEKLFF. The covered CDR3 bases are TGTGCCAGCAGTGGGATAGGGGGCTCCGGTGAAAAA.

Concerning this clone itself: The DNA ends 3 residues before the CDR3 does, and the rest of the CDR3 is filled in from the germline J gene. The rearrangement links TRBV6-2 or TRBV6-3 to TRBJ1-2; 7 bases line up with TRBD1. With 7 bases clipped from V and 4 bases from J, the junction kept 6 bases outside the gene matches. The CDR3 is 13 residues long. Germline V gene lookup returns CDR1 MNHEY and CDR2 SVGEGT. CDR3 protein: CASTTGQTYGYTF. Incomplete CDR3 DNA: TGTGCCAGCACCACGGGACAGACCTATGGC.

Incomplete CDR3 DNA: TGTGCCAGCCCCGGAGCGGGGGACAGGGGGCGAACTGAA. This encodes CASPGAGDRGRTE. The full CDR3 sequence reads CASPGAGDRGRTEAFF. V and J are TRBV19 and TRBJ1-1; 12 bases match TRBD1. The read terminates 3 residues ahead of where the CDR3 ends, so the germline J gene completes it. CDR1 and CDR2 from the germline V gene are LNHDA and SQIVND (reference sequence). The J segment lost 5 bases and the V segment lost 9 bases, leaving 13 bases of the junction unmatched. The CDR3 covers 16 residues. The full variable domain, with the rest looked up from reference TRBV19 and TRBJ1-1, is DGGITQSPKYLFRKEGQNVTLSCEQNLNHDAMYWYRQDPGQGLRLIYYSQIVNDFQKGDIAEGYSVSREKKESFPLTVTSAQKNPTAFYLCASPGAGDRGRTEAFFGQGTRLTVV.

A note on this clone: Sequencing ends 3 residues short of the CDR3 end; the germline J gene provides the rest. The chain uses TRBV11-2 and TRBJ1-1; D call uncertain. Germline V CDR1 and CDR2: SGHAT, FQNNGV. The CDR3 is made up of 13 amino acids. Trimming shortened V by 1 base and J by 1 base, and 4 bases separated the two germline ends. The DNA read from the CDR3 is TGTGCCAGCAGCTTAGTACAGAACACTGAA. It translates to CASSLVQNTE. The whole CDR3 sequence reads CASSLVQNTEAFF. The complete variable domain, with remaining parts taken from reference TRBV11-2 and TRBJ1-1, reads EAGVAQSPRYKIIEKRQSVAFWCNPISGHATLYWYQQILGQGPKLLIQFQNNGVVDDSQLPKDRFSAERLKGVDSTLKIQPAKLEDSAVYLCASSLVQNTEAFFGQGTRLTVV.